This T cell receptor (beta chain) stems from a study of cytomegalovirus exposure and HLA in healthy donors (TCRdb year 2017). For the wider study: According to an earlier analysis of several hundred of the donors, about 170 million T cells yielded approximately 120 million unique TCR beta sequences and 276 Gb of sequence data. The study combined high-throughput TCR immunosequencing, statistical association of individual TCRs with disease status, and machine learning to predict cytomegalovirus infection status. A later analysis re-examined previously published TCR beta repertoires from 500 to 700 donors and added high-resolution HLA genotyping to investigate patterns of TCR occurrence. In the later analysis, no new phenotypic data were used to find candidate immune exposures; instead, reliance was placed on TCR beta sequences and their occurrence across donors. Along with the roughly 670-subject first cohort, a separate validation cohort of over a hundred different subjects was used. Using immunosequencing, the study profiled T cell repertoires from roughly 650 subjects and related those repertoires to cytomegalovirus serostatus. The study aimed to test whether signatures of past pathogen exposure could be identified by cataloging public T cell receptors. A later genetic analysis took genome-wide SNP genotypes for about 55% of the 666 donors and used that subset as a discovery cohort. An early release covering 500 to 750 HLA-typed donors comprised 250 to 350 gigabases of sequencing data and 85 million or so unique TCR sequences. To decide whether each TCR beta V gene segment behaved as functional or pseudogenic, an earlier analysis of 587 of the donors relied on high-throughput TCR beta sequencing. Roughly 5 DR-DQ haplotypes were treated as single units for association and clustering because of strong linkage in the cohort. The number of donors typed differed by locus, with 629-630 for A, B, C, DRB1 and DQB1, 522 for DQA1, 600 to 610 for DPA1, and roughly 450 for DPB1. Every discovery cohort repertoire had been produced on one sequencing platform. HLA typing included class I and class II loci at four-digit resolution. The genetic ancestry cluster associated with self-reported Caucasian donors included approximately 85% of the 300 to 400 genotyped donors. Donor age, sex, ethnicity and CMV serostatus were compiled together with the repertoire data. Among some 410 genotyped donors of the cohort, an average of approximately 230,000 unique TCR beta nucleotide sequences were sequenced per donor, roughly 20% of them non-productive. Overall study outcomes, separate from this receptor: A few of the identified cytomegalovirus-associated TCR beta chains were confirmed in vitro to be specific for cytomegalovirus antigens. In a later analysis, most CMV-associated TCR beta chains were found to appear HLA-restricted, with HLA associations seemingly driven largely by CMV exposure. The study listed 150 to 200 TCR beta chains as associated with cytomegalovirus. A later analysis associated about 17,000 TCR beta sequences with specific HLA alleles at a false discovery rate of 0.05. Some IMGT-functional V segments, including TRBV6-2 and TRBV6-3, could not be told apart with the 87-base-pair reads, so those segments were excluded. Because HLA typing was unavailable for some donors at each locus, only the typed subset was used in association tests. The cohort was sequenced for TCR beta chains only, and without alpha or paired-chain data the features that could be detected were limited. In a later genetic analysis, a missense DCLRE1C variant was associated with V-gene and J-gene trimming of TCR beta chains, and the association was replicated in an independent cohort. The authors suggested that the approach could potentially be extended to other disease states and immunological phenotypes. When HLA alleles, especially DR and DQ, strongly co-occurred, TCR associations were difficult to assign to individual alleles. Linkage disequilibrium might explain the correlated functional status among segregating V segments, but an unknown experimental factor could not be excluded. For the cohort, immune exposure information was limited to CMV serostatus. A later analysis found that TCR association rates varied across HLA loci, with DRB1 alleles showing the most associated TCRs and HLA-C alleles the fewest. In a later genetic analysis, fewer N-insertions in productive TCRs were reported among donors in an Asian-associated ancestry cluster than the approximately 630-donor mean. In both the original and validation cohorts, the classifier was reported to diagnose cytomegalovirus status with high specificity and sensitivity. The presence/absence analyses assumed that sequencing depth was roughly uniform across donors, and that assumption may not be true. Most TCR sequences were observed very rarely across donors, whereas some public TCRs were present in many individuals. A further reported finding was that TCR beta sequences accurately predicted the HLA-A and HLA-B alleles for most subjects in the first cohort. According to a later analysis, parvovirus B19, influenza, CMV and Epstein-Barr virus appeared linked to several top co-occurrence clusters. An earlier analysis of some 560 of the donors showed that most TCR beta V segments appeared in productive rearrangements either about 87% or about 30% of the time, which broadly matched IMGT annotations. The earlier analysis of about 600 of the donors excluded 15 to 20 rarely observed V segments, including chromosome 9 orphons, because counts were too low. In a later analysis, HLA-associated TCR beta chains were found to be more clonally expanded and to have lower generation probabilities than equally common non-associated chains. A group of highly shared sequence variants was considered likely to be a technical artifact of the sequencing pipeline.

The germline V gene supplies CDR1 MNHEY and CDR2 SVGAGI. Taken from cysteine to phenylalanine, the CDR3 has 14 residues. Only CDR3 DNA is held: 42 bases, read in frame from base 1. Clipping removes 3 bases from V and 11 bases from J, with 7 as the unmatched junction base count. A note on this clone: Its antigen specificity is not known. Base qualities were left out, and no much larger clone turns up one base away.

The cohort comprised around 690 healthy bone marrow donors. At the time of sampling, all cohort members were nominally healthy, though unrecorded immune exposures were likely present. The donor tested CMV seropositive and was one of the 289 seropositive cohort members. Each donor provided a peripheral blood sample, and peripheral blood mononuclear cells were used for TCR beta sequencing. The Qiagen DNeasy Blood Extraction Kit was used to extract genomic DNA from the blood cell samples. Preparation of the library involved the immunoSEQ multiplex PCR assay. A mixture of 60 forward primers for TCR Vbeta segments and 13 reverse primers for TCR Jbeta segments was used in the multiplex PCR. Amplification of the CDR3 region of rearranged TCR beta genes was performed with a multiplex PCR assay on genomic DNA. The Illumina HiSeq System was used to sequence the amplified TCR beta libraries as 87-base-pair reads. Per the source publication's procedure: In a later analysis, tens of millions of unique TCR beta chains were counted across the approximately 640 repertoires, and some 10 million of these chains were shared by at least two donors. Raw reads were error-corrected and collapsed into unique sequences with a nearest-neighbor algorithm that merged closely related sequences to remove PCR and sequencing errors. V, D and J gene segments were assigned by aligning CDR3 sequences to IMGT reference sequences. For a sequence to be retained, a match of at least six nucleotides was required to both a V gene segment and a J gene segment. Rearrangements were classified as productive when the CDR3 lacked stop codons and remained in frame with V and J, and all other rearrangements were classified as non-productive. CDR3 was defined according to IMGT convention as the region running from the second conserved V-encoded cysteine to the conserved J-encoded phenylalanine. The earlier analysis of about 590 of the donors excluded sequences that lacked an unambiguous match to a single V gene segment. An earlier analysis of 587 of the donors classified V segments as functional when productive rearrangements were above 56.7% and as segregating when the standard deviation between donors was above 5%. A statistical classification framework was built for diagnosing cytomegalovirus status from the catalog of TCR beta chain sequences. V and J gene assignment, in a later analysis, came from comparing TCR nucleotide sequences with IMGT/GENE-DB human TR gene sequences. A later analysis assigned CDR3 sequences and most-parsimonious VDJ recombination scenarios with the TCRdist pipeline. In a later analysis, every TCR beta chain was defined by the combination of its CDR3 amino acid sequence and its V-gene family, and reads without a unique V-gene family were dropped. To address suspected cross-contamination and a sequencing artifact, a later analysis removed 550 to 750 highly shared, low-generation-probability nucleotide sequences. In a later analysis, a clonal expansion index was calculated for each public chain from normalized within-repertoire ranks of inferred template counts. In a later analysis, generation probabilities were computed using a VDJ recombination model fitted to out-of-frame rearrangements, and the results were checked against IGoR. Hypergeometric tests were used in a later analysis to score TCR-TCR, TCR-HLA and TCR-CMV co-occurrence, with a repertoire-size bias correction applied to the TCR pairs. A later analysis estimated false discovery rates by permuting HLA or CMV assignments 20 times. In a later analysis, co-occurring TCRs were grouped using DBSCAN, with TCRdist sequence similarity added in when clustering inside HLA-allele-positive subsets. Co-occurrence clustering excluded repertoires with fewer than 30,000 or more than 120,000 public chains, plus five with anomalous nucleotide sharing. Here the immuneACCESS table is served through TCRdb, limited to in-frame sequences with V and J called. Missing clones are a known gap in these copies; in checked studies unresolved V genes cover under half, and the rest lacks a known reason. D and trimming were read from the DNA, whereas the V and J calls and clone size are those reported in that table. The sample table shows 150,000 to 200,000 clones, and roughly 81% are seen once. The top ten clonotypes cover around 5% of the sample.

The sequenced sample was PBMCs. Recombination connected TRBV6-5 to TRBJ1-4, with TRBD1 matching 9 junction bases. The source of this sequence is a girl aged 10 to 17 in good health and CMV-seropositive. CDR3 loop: CASSYMGTGYKLFF. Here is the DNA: TGTGCCAGCAGTTATATGGGGACAGGGTACAAACTGTTTTTT.